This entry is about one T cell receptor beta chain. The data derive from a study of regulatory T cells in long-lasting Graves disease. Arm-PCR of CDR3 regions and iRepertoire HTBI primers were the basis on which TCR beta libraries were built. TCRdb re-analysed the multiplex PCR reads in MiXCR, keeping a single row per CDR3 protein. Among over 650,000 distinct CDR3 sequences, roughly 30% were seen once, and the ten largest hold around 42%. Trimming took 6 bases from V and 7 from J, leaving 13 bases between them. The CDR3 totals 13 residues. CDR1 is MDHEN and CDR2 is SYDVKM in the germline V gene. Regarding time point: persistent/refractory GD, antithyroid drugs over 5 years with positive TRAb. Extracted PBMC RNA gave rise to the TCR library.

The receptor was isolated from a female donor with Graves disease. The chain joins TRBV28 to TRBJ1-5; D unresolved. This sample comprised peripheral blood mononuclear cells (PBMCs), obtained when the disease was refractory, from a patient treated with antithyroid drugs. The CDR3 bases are TGTGCCAGCAGACCCCCGACGGAGCAGCCCCAGCATTTT. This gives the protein CASRPPTEQPQHF. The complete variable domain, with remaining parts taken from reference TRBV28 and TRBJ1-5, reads DVKVTQSSRYLVKRTGEKVFLECVQDMDHENMFWYRQDPGLGLRLIYFSYDVKMKEKGDIPEGYSVSREKKERFSLILESASTNQTSMYLCASRPPTEQPQHFGDGTRLSIL.